This TCR beta chain was sequenced for a study of shared clonotypes between healthy human individuals. The study, taken as a whole, reports: Even with large depth, rarefaction showed that sorted-subset sequencing was incomplete. In general, naive subsets displayed greater estimated richness than memory subsets did.

Only one count was recorded for this clone. The antigen is not known. From CD4+ cells came CD45RA+ naive and CD45RA-negative memory subsets. The CDR3 contains 13 residues. Trimming removed 4 bases at V and 4 bases at J, with 9 bases between. The germline gives CDR1 SGHTS, CDR2 YDEGEE. Libraries were prepared by immunoSEQ multiplex PCR; TCRdb keeps only in-frame clonotypes and omits some of them. The data contain roughly 2 million clones, 90% to 95% of them seen just once; the ten biggest clones take up 0.13%. V usage is TRBV5-8 and J usage is TRBJ1-5; D uncertain. Sequencing was carried out using naive CD4+ T cells sorted from blood. The subset here: CD45RA+ positively selected. This receptor was identified in a man aged 18 to 35 in good health. DNA for the CDR3: TGTGCCAGCAGCATGGGGTTAAATCAGCCCCAGCATTTT. This gives the protein CASSMGLNQPQHF.